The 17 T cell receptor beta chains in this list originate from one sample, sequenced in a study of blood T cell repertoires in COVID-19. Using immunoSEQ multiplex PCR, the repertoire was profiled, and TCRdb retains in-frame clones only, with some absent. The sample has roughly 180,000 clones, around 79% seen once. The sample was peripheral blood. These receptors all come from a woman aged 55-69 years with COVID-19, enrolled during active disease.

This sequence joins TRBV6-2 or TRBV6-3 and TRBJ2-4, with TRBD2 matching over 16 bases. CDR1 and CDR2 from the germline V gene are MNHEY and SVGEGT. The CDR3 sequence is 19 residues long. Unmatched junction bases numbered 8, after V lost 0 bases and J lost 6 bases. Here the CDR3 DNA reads TGTGCCAGCAGTTACTCGAAGGGGACTAGCGGGGGGGCCCTAAACATTCAGTACTTC. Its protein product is CASSYSKGTSGGALNIQYF.

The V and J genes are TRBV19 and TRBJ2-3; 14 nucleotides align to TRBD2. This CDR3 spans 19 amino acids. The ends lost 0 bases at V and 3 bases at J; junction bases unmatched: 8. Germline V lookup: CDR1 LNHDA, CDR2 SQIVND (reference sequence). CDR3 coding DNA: TGTGCCAGTAGTATAGAGACTAGCGGGGGGGCCTCGTTGACAGATACGCAGTATTTT. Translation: CASSIETSGGASLTDTQYF.

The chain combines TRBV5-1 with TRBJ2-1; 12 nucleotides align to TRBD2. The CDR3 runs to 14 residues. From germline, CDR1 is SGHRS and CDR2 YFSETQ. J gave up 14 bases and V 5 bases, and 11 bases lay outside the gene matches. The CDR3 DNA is TGCGCCAGCAGACGGGACACTAGCGGGAGGTCCAAGTTCTTC. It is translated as CASRRDTSGRSKFF.

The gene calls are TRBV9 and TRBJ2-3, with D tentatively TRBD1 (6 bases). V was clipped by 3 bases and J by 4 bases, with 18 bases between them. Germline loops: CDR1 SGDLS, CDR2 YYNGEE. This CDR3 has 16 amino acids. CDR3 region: CASSAALSTGSDTQYF. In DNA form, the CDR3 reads TGTGCCAGCAGCGCTGCCCTTAGTACAGGGTCAGATACGCAGTATTTT. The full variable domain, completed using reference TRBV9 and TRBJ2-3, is DSGVTQTPKHLITATGQRVTLRCSPRSGDLSVYWYQQSLDQGLQFLIQYYNGEERAKGNILERFSAQQFPDLHSELNLSSLELGDSALYFCASSAALSTGSDTQYFGPGTRLTVL.

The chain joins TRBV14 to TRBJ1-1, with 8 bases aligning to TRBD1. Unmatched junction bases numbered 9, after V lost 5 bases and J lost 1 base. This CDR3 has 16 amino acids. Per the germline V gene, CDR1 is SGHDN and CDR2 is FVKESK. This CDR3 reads CASSKYRGEGNTEAFF. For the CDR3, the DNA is TGTGCCAGCAGCAAGTACAGGGGGGAGGGGAACACTGAAGCTTTCTTT.

DNA of the CDR3: TGTGCCAGCAGGAAAACAGGGGCAGATACGCAGTATTTT. Its translation: CASRKTGADTQYF. The rearrangement uses TRBV21-1 and TRBJ2-3; TRBD1, the table's D call, lacks a check against the DNA. TRBV21-1 is deemed a pseudogene. This CDR3 has 13 residues.

The CDR3: CARASRDTPGHEQYF. The DNA of the CDR3 is TGTGCTAGAGCCAGCCGGGACACCCCCGGCCACGAGCAGTACTTC. The rearrangement uses TRBV7-7 and TRBJ2-7, with TRBD1 as a possible D gene (6 bases). This CDR3 spans 15 amino acids. The germline V gene encodes CDR1 SSHAT and CDR2 FNYEAQ (reference sequence).

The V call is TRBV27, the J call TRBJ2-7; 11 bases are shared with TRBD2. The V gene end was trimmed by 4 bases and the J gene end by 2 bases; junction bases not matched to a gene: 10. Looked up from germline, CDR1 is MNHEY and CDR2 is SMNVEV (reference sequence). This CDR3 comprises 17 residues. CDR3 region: CASSSGTSGYYPYEQYF. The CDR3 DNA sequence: TGTGCCAGCAGTTCTGGGACTAGCGGTTATTACCCCTACGAGCAGTACTTC.

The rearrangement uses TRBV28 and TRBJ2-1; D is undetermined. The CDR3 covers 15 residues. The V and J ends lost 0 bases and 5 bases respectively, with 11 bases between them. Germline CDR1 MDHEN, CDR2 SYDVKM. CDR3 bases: TGTGCCAGCAGTTTATGGTCTATGGTACACAATGAGCAGTTCTTC. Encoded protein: CASSLWSMVHNEQFF.

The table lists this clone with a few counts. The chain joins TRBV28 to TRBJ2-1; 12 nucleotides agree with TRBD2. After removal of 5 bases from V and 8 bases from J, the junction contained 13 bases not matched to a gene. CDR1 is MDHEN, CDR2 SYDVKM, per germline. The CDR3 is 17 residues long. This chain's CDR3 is CASSPPTTSGRSHEQFF. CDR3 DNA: TGTGCCAGCAGTCCGCCAACAACTAGCGGGAGGTCCCATGAGCAGTTCTTC. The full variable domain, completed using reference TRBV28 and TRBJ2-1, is DVKVTQSSRYLVKRTGEKVFLECVQDMDHENMFWYRQDPGLGLRLIYFSYDVKMKEKGDIPEGYSVSREKKERFSLILESASTNQTSMYLCASSPPTTSGRSHEQFFGPGTRLTVL.

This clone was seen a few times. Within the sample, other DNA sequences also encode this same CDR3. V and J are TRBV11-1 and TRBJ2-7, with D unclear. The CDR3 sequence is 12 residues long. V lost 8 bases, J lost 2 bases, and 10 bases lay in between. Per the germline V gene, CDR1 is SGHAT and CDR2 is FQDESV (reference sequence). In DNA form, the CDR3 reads TGTGCCAGCTCATCGCGTACCTACGAGCAGTACTTC. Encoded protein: CASSSRTYEQYF.

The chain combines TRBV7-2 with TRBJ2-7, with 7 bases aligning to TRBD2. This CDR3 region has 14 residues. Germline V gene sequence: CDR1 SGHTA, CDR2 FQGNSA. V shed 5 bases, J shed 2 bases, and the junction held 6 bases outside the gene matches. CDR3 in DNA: TGTGCCAGCAGCCTAGGACTAGGGGCCTACGAGCAGTACTTC. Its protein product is CASSLGLGAYEQYF.

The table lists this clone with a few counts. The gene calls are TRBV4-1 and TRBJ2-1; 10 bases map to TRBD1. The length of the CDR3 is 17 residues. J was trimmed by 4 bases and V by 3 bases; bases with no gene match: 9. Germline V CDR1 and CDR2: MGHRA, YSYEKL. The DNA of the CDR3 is TGCGCCAGCAGCCACGCCGCGGACAGGGGGAAGTACAATGAGCAGTTCTTC. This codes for CASSHAADRGKYNEQFF.

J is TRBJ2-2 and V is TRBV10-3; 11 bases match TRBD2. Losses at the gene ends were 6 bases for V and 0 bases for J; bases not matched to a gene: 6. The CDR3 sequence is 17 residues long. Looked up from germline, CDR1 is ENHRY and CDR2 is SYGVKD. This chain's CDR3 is CAIRNSGGETNTGELFF. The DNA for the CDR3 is TGTGCCATCAGGAATAGCGGGGGGGAAACGAACACCGGGGAGCTGTTTTTT.

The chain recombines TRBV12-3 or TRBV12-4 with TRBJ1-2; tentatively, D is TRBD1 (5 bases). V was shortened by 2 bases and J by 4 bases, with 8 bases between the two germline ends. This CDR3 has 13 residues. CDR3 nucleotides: TGTGCCAGCAGTTTAAGGGGCGGCTATGGCTACACCTTC. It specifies CASSLRGGYGYTF.

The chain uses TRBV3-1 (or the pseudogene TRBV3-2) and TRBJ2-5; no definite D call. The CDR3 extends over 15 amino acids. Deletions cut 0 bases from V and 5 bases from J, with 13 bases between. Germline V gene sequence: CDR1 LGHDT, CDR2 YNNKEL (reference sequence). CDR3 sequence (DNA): TGTGCCAGCAGCCAAGATGGGCAGGCCCGTGAGACCCAGTACTTC. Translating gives CASSQDGQARETQYF.

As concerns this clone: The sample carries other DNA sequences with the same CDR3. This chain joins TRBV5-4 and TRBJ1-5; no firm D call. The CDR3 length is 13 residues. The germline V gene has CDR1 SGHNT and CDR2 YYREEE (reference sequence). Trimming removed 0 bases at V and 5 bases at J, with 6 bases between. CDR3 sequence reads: CASSLDGDQPQHF. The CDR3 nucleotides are TGTGCCAGCAGCTTGGACGGAGATCAGCCCCAGCATTTT. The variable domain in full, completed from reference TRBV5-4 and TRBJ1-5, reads ETGVTQSPTHLIKTRGQQVTLRCSSQSGHNTVSWYQQALGQGPQFIFQYYREEENGRGNFPPRFSGLQFPNYSSELNVNALELDDSALYLCASSLDGDQPQHFGDGTRLSIL.